These 24 T cell receptor beta chains share one sample of origin, sequenced in a study of T-cell reconstitution after alpha-beta-depleted transplantation in children. The authors prepared the TCRbeta library with unique molecular identifiers. MiXCR, run by TCRdb on the PCR reads, gives a single entry per CDR3 protein. The profile shows more than 400,000 distinct CDR3 sequences, about 40% of them singletons. Sequenced here: PBMCs, sampled before TCRalphabeta/CD19-depleted stem cell transplant. Every receptor here comes from a girl aged 2-10 years with aplastic anemia, due to receive a stem cell transplant.

This clonotype was picked up a small number of times. The V gene is TRBV6-5, the J gene TRBJ2-3; D gene ambiguous. In germline, CDR1 is MNHEY, CDR2 SVGAGI. Trimming removed 6 bases from V and 5 bases from J, with 9 bases in between. This CDR3 is 12 amino acids long. CDR3 nucleotides: TGTGCCAGCAGGTCCATGGGAGATACGCAGTATTTT. As protein: CASRSMGDTQYF.

This chain's CDR3 is CASSPTDKNTGPKLYTF. CDR3 in DNA: TGTGCCAGTAGCCCCACGGATAAAAACACAGGGCCCAAGCTCTACACCTTC. V is TRBV19 and J is TRBJ1-2; D is perhaps TRBD1 (6 bases). The CDR3 sequence is 17 residues long. CDR1 LNHDA and CDR2 SQIVND come from the germline V gene (reference sequence). V was shortened by 6 bases and J by 10 bases, with 30 bases between the two germline ends.

The V call is TRBV20-1, the J call TRBJ2-2, with a weak D call TRBD2 (7 bases). Trimming removed 6 bases at V and 3 bases at J, with 14 bases between. CDR1 is DFQATT and CDR2 is SNEGSKA in the germline V gene (reference sequence). The CDR3 is 14 residues long. The CDR3 DNA reads TGCAGTGCCCGGGGGGCGCGTGACACCGGGGAGCTGTTTTTT. Translation gives CSARGARDTGELFF.

This clonotype was picked up a small number of times. The chain recombines TRBV6-2 or TRBV6-3 with TRBJ2-1, with D uncertain. CDR1 and CDR2 from the germline V gene are MNHEY and SVGEGT. V was cut by 0 bases and J by 0 bases, with 6 bases left in between. The CDR3 is 15 amino acids. The CDR3 is CASSYSAFSYNEQFF. The CDR3 bases are TGTGCCAGCAGTTACTCGGCCTTCTCCTACAATGAGCAGTTCTTC.

This clonotype has only one observation. The CDR3 nucleotides read TGCGCCAGCAGCGTGGGGGACAGAGCCTACGAGCAGTACTTC. It yields the protein CASSVGDRAYEQYF. J is TRBJ2-7 and V is TRBV5-1; 7 bases map to TRBD1. Germline CDR1 SGHRS, CDR2 YFSETQ. V was pared by 4 bases and J by 2 bases, with 6 bases of the junction left unmatched. The CDR3 contains 14 residues. Variable domain in full (rest from reference TRBV5-1 and TRBJ2-7): KAGVTQTPRYLIKTRGQQVTLSCSPISGHRSVSWYQQTPGQGLQFLFEYFSETQRNKGNFPGRFSGRQFSNSRSEMNVSTLELGDSALYLCASSVGDRAYEQYFGPGTRLTVT.

The chain uses TRBV6-1 and TRBJ2-7; possibly TRBD1 for D (6 bases). V was pared by 5 bases and J by 3 bases, with 11 bases between. This CDR3 is built from 13 residues. Per germline, CDR1 MNHNS and CDR2 SASEGT. DNA for the CDR3: TGTGCCAGCAGTACAGGGTCTTTCTACGAGCAGTACTTC. This codes for CASSTGSFYEQYF.

The chain has TRBV7-9 and TRBJ1-1; the D is unclear. CDR1 and CDR2 from the germline V gene are SEHNR and FQNEAQ (reference sequence). The CDR3 has 13 residues. V was trimmed by 5 bases and J by 7 bases, leaving 14 bases between them. The CDR3 DNA is TGTGCCAGCAGCCCCTTTCCCGGGAGTGAAGCTTTCTTT. Protein product: CASSPFPGSEAFF.

By frequency in the sample, this clonotype is medium-sized. The chain carries TRBV3-1 and TRBJ2-1, with a possible D match to TRBD2 (6 bases). The V end was cut by 6 bases, the J end by 7 bases, with 10 bases between. Germline lookup yields CDR1 LGHDT and CDR2 YNNKEL (reference sequence). This CDR3 has 12 amino acids. The CDR3 region is CASSGTGNEQFF. CDR3 coding DNA: TGTGCCAGCAGTGGGACTGGGAATGAGCAGTTCTTC.

This clonotype was seen at least ten times. The V and J genes are TRBV6-5 and TRBJ2-7, with D possibly being TRBD1 or TRBD2 (5 bases each). The CDR3 is 16 residues long. Per germline, CDR1 MNHEY and CDR2 SVGAGI. With 2 bases removed from V and 0 bases from J, the gap between germline ends came to 14 bases. This CDR3 is CASSYLAGTDSYEQYF. CDR3 DNA sequence: TGTGCCAGCAGTTACCTTGCCGGGACGGACTCCTACGAGCAGTACTTC.

Comments on this clonotype: This clone may be a read error of a much larger clone one base away. The chain joins TRBV7-9 to TRBJ2-3, with 7 bases fitting TRBD2. CDR1 is SEHNR, CDR2 FQNEAQ, per germline (reference sequence). The length of the CDR3 is 17 residues. The DNA of the CDR3 is TGTGACAGCAGCCCGGGGGGTACAGGAGTTAGCACAGATACGCAGTATTTT. Its protein is CDSSPGGTGVSTDTQYF. The full variable domain, in which reference TRBV7-9 and TRBJ2-3 provide the parts outside the CDR3, is DTGVSQNPRHKITKRGQNVTFRCDPISEHNRLYWYRQTLGQGPEFLTYFQNEAQLEKSRLLSDRFSAERPKGSFSTLEIQRTEQGDSAMYLCDSSPGGTGVSTDTQYFGPGTRLTVL.

The chain is built from TRBV29-1 and TRBJ2-7; D unresolved. V was pared by 5 bases and J by 3 bases, with 14 bases between. The germline V gene has CDR1 SQVTM and CDR2 ANQGSEA. This CDR3 region has 13 residues. Written as DNA, the CDR3 is TGCAGCGTTTCCCAAGCGCAAAGCTACGAGCAGTACTTC. Translation: CSVSQAQSYEQYF.

This chain links TRBV29-1 with TRBJ2-1; no definite D call. This CDR3 has 13 residues. From germline, CDR1 is SQVTM and CDR2 ANQGSEA. V was shortened by 8 bases and J by 4 bases, with 15 bases between the two germline ends. This CDR3 reads CSSRGESYNEQFF. The CDR3 nucleotides are TGCAGCTCCCGTGGTGAGAGTTACAATGAGCAGTTCTTC.

The chain combines TRBV29-1 with TRBJ2-7; D unresolved. In germline, CDR1 is SQVTM, CDR2 ANQGSEA. Trimming shortened V by 1 base and J by 3 bases, and 13 bases separated the two germline ends. This CDR3 has 14 residues. The CDR3 loop is CSVEVPPGSYEQYF. CDR3 DNA sequence: TGCAGCGTTGAAGTTCCCCCCGGTAGCTACGAGCAGTACTTC.

This clonotype was counted a single time. The chain links TRBV30 to TRBJ2-7; D possibly corresponds to TRBD2 (6 bases). Germline V gene lookup returns CDR1 GTSNPN and CDR2 SVGIG (reference sequence). This CDR3 spans 11 amino acids. The ends were cut back, 0 bases at V and 7 bases at J, with 7 bases in the middle. In DNA form, the CDR3 reads TGTGCCTGGAGTGTGGGGAGGGAGCAGTACTTC. Its protein is CAWSVGREQYF. Full variable domain (remainder filled in from reference TRBV30 and TRBJ2-7): SQTIHQWPATLVQPVGSPLSLECTVEGTSNPNLYWYRQAAGRGLQLLFYSVGIGQISSEVPQNLSASRPQDRQFILSSKKLLLSDSGFYLCAWSVGREQYFGPGTRLTVT.

The chain combines TRBV12-3 or TRBV12-4 with TRBJ2-7, with 9 bases lining up with TRBD2. With V trimmed by 5 bases and J by 1 base, 3 bases remained unmatched. The CDR3 is made up of 14 amino acids. Written as DNA, the CDR3 is TGTGCCAGCAGTGCTAGCGGGAAATCCTACGAGCAGTACTTC. As protein: CASSASGKSYEQYF.

This chain connects TRBV12-3 or TRBV12-4 to TRBJ1-5; D is unclear. Trimming shortened V by 7 bases and J by 5 bases, and 12 bases separated the two germline ends. The CDR3 is made up of 13 amino acids. The CDR3 DNA follows: TGTGCCAGCACCCTAGGGCTCTATCAGCCCCAGCATTTT. Its translation is CASTLGLYQPQHF.

This clonotype was counted a few times. The rearrangement uses TRBV20-1 and TRBJ1-6; 7 nucleotides agree with TRBD1. J was trimmed by 9 bases and V by 3 bases; bases with no gene match: 5. From germline, CDR1 is DFQATT and CDR2 SNEGSKA (reference sequence). CDR3 size: 13 residues. Written as DNA, the CDR3 is TGCAGTGCTAGTATAAGGGGGCTTTCACCCCTCCACTTT. This sequence encodes CSASIRGLSPLHF.

Only a few counts were recorded for this clonotype. The genes are TRBV2 and TRBJ2-3; 7 bases align to TRBD1. From germline, CDR1 is SNHLY and CDR2 FYNNEI. The CDR3 sequence is 13 residues long. The trim removed 4 bases at V and 4 bases at J, leaving 2 bases unmatched. CDR3 nucleotides: TGTGCCAGCAGTGCGCAGGGGGCAGATACGCAGTATTTT. Translating it yields CASSAQGADTQYF.

There are a few counts of this clonotype. The chain links TRBV18 to TRBJ2-3; tentatively, D is TRBD1 or TRBD2 (5 bases each). The V gene's germline CDR1 is KGHSH and CDR2 LQKENI. Trimming took 2 bases from V and 1 from J, leaving 10 bases between them. There are 15 residues in the CDR3. CDR3 sequence reads: CASSPTGTGTDTQYF. As DNA, the CDR3 is TGTGCCAGCTCACCAACCGGGACGGGCACAGATACGCAGTATTTT.

The gene calls are TRBV7-9 and TRBJ2-5, with 7 bases identical to TRBD2. The V gene's germline CDR1 is SEHNR and CDR2 FQNEAQ (reference sequence). The CDR3 totals 15 residues. Trimming at V came to 5 bases and at J to 5 bases, leaving 11 bases not matched to a gene. As DNA, the CDR3 is TGTGCCAGCAGCCTGGGGCGGGAGCAATGGGAGACCCAGTACTTC. Its translation: CASSLGREQWETQYF.

This clonotype was picked up a small number of times. This sequence joins TRBV5-1 and TRBJ2-1, with D possibly matching TRBD2 (5 bases). Trimming removed 5 bases at V and 2 bases at J, with 14 bases between. CDR1 is SGHRS, CDR2 YFSETQ, per germline. The CDR3 consists of 15 residues. The CDR3 DNA reads TGCGCCAGCAGGAAGGGTAGCGCCACCTACAATGAGCAGTTCTTC. Protein: CASRKGSATYNEQFF.

At least ten counts were recorded for this clonotype. The chain joins TRBV5-1 to TRBJ2-7, with 8 nucleotides matching TRBD1. Germline V gives CDR1 SGHRS, CDR2 YFSETQ. The CDR3 spans 14 residues. Trimming took 6 bases from V and 5 from J; bases not matched to a gene: 10. CDR3 region: CASKSGDRPHEQYF. The CDR3 region has the DNA TGCGCCAGCAAATCGGGGGACAGGCCCCACGAGCAGTACTTC.

The DNA of the CDR3 is TGTGCCAGCAGTTCCGGGACAGGTCGAGCCCAGCATTTT. Translating it yields CASSSGTGRAQHF. The gene calls are TRBV12-3 or TRBV12-4 and TRBJ1-5; 8 nucleotides line up with TRBD1. The trim removed 4 bases at V and 11 bases at J, leaving 7 bases unmatched. This CDR3 is built from 13 residues.

This clonotype was counted between two and nine times. The chain uses TRBV5-1 and TRBJ2-3; no clear D. The CDR3 totals 13 residues. The germline V gene encodes CDR1 SGHRS and CDR2 YFSETQ. The V and J ends lost 0 bases and 13 bases respectively, with 15 bases between them. The CDR3 DNA is TGCGCCAGCAGCTTGGGGGGTGGCCGACCGGAGTATTTT. Protein: CASSLGGGRPEYF.